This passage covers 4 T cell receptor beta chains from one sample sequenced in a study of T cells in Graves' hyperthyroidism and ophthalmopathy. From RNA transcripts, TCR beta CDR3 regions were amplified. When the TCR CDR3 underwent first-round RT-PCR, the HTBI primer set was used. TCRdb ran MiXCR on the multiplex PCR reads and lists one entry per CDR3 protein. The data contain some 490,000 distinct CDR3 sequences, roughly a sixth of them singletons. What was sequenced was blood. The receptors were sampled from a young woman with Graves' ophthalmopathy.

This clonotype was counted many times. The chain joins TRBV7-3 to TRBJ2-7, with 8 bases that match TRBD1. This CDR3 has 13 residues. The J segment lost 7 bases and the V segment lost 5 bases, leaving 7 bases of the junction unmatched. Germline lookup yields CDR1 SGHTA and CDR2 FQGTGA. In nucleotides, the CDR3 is TGTGCCAGCAGCCTAGAAACAGGGGGTGAGCAGTACTTC. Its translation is CASSLETGGEQYF. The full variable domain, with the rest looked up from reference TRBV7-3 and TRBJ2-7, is GAGVSQTPSNKVTEKGKYVELRCDPISGHTALYWYRQSLGQGPEFLIYFQGTGAADDSGLPNDRFFAVRPEGSVSTLKIQRTERGDSAVYLCASSLETGGEQYFGPGTRLTVT.

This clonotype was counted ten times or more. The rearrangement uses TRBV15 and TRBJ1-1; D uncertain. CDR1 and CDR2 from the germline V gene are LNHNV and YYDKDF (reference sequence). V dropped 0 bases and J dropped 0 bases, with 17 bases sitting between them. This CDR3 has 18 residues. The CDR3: CATSRDTRAGIMNTEAFF. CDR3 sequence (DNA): TGTGCCACCAGCAGAGATACACGCGCCGGGATCATGAACACTGAAGCTTTCTTT.

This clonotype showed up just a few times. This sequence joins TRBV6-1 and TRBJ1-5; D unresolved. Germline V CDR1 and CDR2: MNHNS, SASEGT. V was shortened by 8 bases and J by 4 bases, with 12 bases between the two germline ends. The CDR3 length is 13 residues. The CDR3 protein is CASSKEGNQPQHF. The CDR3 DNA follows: TGTGCCAGCTCAAAGGAAGGAAATCAGCCCCAGCATTTT.

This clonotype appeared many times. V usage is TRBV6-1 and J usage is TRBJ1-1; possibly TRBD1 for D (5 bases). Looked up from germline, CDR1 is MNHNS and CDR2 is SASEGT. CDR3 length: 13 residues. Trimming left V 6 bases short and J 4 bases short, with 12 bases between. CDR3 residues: CASSPDRRTEAFF. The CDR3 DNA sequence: TGTGCCAGCAGCCCAGACAGACGCACTGAAGCTTTCTTT.